This T cell receptor beta chain was sequenced in a study of T-cell memory formation after mild COVID-19. Study-level points and caveats: Proof of SARS-CoV-2 specificity was absent for the second-wave clones that crested on day 37. Cross-reactive memory seemingly joined, as some responding clones were found in pre-infection memory.

The table lists this clonotype with a few counts. Its antigen is unknown. V lost 5 bases and J lost 8, with 13 bases in between. CDR3 length equals 13 residues. Each CDR3 protein gets one entry after TCRdb re-called the 5' RACE reads with MiXCR. The table records hundreds of thousands of distinct CDR3 sequences, about 16% of them present only once. The sequencing input was PBMCs or a T cell subset sorted from them (not recorded which). The rearrangement links TRBV12-3 or TRBV12-4 to TRBJ2-1; no clear D. The sequence came from a young man who had mild COVID-19 (a few samples of this study predate the infection). Cell type and time point are not known. CDR3 bases: TGTGCCAGCAGTAGAACGTCGGTCTATGAGCAGTTCTTC. This gives the protein CASSRTSVYEQFF.